The present T cell receptor (beta chain) was sequenced within a study of cytomegalovirus exposure and HLA in healthy donors. Background on the study: Clustering assigned 81% of the 350 to 450 genotyped donors to the Caucasian-associated ancestry cluster. Study conclusions and caveats: More clonal expansion characterized HLA-associated TCR beta chains than equally common others in a later analysis.

CDR1 and CDR2 from the germline V gene are LNHDA and SQIVND (reference sequence). This CDR3 has 15 amino acids. The trim removed 5 bases at V and 5 bases at J, leaving 11 bases unmatched. Turning to this clone: Its target is unknown.

PCR involved 60 Vbeta and 13 Jbeta primers. Sequenced by immunoSEQ multiplex PCR; TCRdb stores in-frame clones only, minus some. The sample carries some 120,000 clones, 65% to 90% recorded once. The genes are TRBV19 and TRBJ2-5; 7 nucleotides agree with TRBD2. Sequencing input: PBMCs. This sequence originates from a woman in her 40s in good health and CMV-seronegative. In nucleotides, the CDR3 is TGTGCCAGTAGTGACGGGACTACCACGGGGGAGACCCAGTACTTC. Translating it yields CASSDGTTTGETQYF.